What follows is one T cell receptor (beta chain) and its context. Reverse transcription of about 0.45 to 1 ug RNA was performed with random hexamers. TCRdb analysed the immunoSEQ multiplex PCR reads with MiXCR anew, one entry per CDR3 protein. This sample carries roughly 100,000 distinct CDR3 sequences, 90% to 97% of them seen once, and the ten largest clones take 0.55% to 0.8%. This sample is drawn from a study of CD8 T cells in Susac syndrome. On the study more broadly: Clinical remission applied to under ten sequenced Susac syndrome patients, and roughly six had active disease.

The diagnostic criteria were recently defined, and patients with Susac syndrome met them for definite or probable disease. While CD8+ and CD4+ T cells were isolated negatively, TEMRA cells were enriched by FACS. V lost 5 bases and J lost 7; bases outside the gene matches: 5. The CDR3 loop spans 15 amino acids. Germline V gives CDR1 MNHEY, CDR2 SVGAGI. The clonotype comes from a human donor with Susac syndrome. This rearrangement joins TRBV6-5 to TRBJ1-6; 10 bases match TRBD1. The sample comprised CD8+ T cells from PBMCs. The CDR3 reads CASSRGQGINSPLHF. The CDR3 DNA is TGTGCCAGCAGTAGGGGACAGGGGATCAATTCACCCCTCCACTTT.